These 2 T cell receptor beta chains came from one sample sequenced in a study of CD8 T cells in Susac syndrome (dated by TCRdb to the late 2010s). The library was made by the immunoSEQ multiplex PCR assay. RNA was extracted with the RNeasy kit and roughly 0.45 to 1 ug was reverse transcribed using random hexamers. TCRdb redid the processing of the public reads, applying fastp at Q25 and MiXCR, and retained in-frame beta chains. Every entry covers one CDR3 protein and lists the most common genes and DNA from its rows. This sample is represented by approximately 120,000 distinct CDR3 sequences; 95% to 98% of them were singletons. Of the sample, 0.096% is held by the ten largest clones. Specimen: CD4+ T cells from PBMCs. The receptor set was obtained from a human donor in good health.

The chain joins TRBV6-2 or TRBV6-3 to TRBJ1-1; no definite D call. The V end was cut by 4 bases, the J end by 5 bases, with 20 bases between. Looked up from germline, CDR1 is MNHEY and CDR2 is SVGEGT. The CDR3 extends over 16 amino acids. CDR3 region: CASSSYRARTNTEAFF. The DNA of the CDR3 is TGTGCCAGCAGTTCGTATAGGGCAAGGACGAATACTGAAGCTTTCTTT.

The gene calls are TRBV12-3 or TRBV12-4 and TRBJ1-6; 9 bases are a match to TRBD1. The CDR3 totals 15 residues. Trimming removed 4 bases from V and 6 bases from J; junction bases left unmatched: 4. The CDR3 DNA is TGTGCCAGCAGTTCGAAGGACAGGGGTAATTCACCCCTCCACTTT. Translated, it gives CASSSKDRGNSPLHF.